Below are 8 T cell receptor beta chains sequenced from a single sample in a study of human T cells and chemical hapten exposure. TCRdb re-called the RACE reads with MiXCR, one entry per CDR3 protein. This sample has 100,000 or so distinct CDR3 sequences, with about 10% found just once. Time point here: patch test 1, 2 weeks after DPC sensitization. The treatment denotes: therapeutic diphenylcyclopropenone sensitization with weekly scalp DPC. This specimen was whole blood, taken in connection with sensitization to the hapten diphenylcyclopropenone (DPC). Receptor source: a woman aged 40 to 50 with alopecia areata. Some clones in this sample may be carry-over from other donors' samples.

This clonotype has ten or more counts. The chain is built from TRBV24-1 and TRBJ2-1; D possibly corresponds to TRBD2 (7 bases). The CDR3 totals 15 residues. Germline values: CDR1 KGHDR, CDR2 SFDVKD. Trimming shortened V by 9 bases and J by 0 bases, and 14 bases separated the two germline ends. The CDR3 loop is CATSRGGASYNEQFF. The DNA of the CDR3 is TGTGCCACCTCCCGTGGGGGGGCCTCCTACAATGAGCAGTTCTTC.

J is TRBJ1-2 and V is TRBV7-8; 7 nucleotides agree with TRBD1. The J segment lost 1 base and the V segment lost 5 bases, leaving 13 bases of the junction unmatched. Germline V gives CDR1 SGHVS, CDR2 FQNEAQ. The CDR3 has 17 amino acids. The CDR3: CASSPGTGAGFNYGYTF. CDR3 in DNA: TGTGCCAGCAGCCCAGGAACAGGGGCTGGGTTTAACTATGGCTACACCTTC.

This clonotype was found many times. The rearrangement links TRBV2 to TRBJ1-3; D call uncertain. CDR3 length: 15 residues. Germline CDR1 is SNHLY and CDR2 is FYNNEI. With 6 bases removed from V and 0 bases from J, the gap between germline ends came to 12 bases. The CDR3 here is CASRSGFFSGNTIYF. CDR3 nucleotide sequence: TGTGCCAGCAGGTCCGGGTTCTTCTCTGGAAACACCATATATTTT.

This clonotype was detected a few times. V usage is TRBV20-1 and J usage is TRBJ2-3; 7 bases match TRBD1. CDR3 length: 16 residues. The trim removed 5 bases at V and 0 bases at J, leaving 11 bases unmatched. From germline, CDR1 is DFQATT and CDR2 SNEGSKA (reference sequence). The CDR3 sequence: CSAGTRQGTSTDTQYF. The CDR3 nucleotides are TGCAGTGCTGGAACCCGACAGGGAACTAGCACAGATACGCAGTATTTT.

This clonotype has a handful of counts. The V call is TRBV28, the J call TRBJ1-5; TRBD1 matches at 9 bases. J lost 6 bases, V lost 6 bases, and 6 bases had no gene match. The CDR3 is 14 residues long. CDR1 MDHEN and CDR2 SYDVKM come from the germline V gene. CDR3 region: CASSGTGSSQPQHF. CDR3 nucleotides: TGTGCCAGCAGCGGGACAGGGAGTTCTCAGCCCCAGCATTTT.

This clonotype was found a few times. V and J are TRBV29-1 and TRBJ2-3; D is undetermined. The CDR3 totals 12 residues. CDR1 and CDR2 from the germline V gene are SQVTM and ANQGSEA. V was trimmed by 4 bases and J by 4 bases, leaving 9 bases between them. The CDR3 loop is CSVGEVPDTQYF. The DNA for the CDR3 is TGCAGCGTTGGCGAGGTCCCAGATACGCAGTATTTT.

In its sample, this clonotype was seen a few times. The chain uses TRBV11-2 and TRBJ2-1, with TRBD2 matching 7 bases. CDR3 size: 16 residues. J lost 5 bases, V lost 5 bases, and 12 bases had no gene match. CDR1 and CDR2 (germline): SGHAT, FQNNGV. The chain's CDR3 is CASSPVGGTVHNEQFF. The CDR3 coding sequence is TGTGCCAGCAGCCCAGTGGGGGGGACGGTTCACAATGAGCAGTTCTTC.

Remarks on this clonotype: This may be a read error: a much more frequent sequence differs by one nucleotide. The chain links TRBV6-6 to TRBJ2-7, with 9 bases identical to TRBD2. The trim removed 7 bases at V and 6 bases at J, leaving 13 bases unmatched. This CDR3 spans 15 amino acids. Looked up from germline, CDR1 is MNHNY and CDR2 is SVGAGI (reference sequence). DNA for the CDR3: TGTGCCAGCAATCCCACCCGCGGGGGGGCCTTCGAGCAGTACTTC. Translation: CASNPTRGGAFEQYF.